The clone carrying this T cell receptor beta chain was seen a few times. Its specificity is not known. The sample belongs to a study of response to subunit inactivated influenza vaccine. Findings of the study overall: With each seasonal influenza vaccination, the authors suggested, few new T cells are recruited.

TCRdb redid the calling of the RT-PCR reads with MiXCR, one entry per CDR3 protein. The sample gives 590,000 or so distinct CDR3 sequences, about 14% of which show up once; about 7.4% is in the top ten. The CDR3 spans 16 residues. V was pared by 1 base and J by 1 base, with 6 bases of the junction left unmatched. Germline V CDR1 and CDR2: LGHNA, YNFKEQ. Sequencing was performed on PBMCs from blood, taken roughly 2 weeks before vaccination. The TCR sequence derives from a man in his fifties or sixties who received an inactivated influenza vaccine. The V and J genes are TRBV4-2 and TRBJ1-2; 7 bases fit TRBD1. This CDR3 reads CASSQGFRGGNYGYTF. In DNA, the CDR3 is TGTGCCAGCAGCCAAGGATTCAGGGGGGGTAACTATGGCTACACCTTC.